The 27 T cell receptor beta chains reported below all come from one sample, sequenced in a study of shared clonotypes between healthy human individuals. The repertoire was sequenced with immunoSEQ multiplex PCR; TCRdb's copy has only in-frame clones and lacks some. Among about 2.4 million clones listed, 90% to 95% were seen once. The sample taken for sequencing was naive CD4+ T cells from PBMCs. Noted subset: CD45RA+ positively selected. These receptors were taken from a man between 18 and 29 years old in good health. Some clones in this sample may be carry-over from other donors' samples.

CDR3 residues: CASVRGLGTEAFF. CDR3 in DNA: TGTGCCAGTGTAAGGGGGCTCGGCACTGAAGCTTTCTTT. The chain employs TRBV6-5 and TRBJ1-1; 7 bases are shared with TRBD1. Germline CDR1 is MNHEY and CDR2 is SVGAGI. Trimming at V came to 9 bases and at J to 4 bases, leaving 8 bases not matched to a gene. This CDR3 comprises 13 residues.

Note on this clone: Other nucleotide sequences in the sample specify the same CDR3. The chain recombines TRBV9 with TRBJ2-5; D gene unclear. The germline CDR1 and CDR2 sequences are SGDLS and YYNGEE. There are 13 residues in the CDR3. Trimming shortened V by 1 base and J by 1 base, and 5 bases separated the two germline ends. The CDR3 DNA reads TGTGCCAGCAGCGTACTACCCCAAGAGACCCAGTACTTC. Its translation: CASSVLPQETQYF.

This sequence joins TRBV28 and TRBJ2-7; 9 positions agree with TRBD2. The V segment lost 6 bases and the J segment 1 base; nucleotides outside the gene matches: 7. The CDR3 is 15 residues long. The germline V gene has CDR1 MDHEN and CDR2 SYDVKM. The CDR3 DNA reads TGTGCCAGCAGGGGTCCGCGGGGGGGATCCTACGAGCAGTACTTC. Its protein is CASRGPRGGSYEQYF.

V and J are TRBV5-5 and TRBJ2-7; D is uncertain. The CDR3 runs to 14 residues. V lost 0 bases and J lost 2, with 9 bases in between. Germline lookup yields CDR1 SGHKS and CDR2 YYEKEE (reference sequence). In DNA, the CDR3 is TGTGCCAGCAGCTTGGATCCAGGACCCTACGAGCAGTACTTC. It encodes CASSLDPGPYEQYF.

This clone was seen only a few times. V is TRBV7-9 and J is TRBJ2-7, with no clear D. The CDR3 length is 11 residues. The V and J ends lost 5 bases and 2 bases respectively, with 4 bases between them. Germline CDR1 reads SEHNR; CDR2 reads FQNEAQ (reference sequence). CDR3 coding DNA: TGTGCCAGCAGCACGGCCTACGAGCAGTACTTC. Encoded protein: CASSTAYEQYF.

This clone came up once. CDR3 nucleotide sequence: TGTGCCAGCAGCTCCGGGGCGGATACGCAGTATTTT. Translation: CASSSGADTQYF. The rearrangement uses TRBV7-9 and TRBJ2-3; D tentatively reads TRBD1 or TRBD2 (5 bases each). The CDR3 has 12 residues. CDR1 and CDR2 (germline): SEHNR, FQNEAQ (reference sequence). Trimming took 4 bases from V and 6 from J, leaving 8 bases between them.

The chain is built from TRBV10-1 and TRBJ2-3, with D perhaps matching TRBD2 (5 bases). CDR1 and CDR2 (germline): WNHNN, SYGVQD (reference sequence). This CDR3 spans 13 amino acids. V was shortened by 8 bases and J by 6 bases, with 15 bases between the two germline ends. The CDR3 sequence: CASQRQRGDTQYF. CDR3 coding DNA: TGCGCCAGCCAGCGGCAAAGAGGGGATACGCAGTATTTT.

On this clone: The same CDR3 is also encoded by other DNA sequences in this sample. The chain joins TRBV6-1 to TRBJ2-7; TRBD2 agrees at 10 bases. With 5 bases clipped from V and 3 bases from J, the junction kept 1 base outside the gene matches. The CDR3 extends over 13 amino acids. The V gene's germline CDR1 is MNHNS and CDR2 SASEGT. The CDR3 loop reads CASSRLAGYEQYF. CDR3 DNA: TGTGCCAGCAGTAGACTAGCGGGCTACGAGCAGTACTTC.

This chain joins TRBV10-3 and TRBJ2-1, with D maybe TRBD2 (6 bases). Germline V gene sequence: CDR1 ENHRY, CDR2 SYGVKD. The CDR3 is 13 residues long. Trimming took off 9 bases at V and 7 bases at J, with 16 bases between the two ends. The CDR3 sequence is CAITWDSANEQFF. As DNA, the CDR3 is TGTGCCATTACCTGGGACTCTGCGAATGAGCAGTTCTTC.

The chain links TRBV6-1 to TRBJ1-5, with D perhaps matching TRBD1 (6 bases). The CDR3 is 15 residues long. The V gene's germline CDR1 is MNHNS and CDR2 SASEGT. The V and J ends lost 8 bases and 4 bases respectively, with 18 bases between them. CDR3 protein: CASWGQIPRNQPQHF. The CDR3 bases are TGTGCCAGCTGGGGGCAGATTCCTCGAAATCAGCCCCAGCATTTT.

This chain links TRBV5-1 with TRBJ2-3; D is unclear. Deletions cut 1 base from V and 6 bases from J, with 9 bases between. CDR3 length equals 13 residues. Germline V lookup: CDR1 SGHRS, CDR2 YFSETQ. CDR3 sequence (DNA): TGCGCCAGCAGCTTGAAAGTCGACGATACGCAGTATTTT. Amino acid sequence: CASSLKVDDTQYF. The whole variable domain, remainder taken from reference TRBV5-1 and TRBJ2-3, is KAGVTQTPRYLIKTRGQQVTLSCSPISGHRSVSWYQQTPGQGLQFLFEYFSETQRNKGNFPGRFSGRQFSNSRSEMNVSTLELGDSALYLCASSLKVDDTQYFGPGTRLTVL.

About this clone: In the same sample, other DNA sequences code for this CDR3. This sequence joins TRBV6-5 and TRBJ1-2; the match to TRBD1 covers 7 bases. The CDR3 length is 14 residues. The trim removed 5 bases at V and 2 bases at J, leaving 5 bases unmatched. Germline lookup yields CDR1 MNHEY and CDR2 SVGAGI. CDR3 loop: CASSPGGLNYGYTF. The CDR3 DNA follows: TGTGCCAGCAGTCCAGGGGGGCTGAACTATGGCTACACCTTC.

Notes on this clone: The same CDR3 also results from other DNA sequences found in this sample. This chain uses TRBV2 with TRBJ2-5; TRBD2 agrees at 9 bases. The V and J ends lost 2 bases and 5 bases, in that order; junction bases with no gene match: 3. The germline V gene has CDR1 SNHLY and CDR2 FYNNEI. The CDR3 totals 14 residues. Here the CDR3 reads CASSETSGRETQYF. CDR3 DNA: TGTGCCAGCAGTGAAACTAGCGGGCGGGAGACCCAGTACTTC.

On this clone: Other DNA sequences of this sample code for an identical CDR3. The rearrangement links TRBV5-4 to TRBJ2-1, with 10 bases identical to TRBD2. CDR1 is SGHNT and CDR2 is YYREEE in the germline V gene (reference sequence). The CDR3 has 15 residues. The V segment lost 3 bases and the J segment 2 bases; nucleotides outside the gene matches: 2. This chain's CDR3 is CASSSGLAAYNEQFF. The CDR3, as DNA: TGTGCCAGCAGCTCAGGACTAGCGGCCTACAATGAGCAGTTCTTC.

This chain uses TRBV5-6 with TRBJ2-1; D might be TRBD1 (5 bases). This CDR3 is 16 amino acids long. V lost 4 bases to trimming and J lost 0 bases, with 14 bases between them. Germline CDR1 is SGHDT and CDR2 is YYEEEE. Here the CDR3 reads CASSAAGPDSYNEQFF. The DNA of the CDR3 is TGTGCCAGCAGCGCCGCAGGGCCCGACTCCTACAATGAGCAGTTCTTC.

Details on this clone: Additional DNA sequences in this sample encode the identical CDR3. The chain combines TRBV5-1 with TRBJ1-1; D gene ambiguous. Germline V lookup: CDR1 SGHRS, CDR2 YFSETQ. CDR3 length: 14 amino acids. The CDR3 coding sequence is TGCGCTAGCCGCCCTATCGTTGGGGACACTGAAGCTTTCTTT. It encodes CASRPIVGDTEAFF. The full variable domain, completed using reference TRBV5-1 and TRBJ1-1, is KAGVTQTPRYLIKTRGQQVTLSCSPISGHRSVSWYQQTPGQGLQFLFEYFSETQRNKGNFPGRFSGRQFSNSRSEMNVSTLELGDSALYLCASRPIVGDTEAFFGQGTRLTVV.

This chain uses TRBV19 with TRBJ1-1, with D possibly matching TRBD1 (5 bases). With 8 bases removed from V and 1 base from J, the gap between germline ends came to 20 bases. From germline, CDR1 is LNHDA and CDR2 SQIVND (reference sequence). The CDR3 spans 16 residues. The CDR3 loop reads CASLRHGERGNTEAFF. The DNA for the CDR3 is TGTGCCAGTCTGAGACACGGAGAAAGGGGGAACACTGAAGCTTTCTTT.

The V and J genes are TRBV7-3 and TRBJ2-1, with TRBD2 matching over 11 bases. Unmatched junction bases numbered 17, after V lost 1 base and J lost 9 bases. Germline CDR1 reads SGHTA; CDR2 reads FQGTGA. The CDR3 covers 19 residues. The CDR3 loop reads CASSLSVGATSGRSSEQFF. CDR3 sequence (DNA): TGTGCCAGCAGCTTAAGCGTTGGGGCCACTAGCGGGAGAAGTAGTGAGCAGTTCTTC.

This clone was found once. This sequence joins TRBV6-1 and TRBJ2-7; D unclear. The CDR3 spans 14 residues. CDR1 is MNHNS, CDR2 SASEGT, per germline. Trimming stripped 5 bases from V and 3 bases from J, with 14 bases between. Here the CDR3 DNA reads TGTGCCAGCAGTCTTAAGAACTGGGGCTACGAGCAGTACTTC. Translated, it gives CASSLKNWGYEQYF.

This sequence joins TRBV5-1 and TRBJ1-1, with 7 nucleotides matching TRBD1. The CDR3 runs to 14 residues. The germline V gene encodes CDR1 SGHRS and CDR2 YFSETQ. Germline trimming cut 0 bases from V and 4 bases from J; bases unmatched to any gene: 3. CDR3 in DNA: TGCGCCAGCAGCTTGGTACAGGGGAGCACTGAAGCTTTCTTT. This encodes CASSLVQGSTEAFF.

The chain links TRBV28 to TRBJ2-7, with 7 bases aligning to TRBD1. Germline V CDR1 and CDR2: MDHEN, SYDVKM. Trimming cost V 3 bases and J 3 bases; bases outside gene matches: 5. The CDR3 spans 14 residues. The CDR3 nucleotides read TGTGCCAGCAGTTTGAGGGACAGACGCTACGAGCAGTACTTC. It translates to CASSLRDRRYEQYF.

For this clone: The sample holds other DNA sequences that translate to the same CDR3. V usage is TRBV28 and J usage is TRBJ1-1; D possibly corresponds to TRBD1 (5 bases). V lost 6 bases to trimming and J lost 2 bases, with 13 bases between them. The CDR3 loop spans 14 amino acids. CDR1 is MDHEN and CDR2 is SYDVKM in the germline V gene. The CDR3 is CASRTGTKNTEAFF. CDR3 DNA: TGTGCCAGCAGAACCGGGACCAAAAACACTGAAGCTTTCTTT. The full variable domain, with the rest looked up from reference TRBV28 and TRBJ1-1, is DVKVTQSSRYLVKRTGEKVFLECVQDMDHENMFWYRQDPGLGLRLIYFSYDVKMKEKGDIPEGYSVSREKKERFSLILESASTNQTSMYLCASRTGTKNTEAFFGQGTRLTVV.

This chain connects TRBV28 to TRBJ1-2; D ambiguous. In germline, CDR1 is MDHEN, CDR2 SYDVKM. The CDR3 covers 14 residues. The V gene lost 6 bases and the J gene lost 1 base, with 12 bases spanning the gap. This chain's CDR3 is CASSPPVVNYGYTF. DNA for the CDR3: TGTGCCAGCAGCCCCCCCGTGGTTAACTATGGCTACACCTTC.

CDR3 in amino acids: CASRTGDTYNQPQHF. CDR3 DNA: TGTGCCAGCAGGACTGGAGACACCTACAATCAGCCCCAGCATTTT. The chain recombines TRBV2 with TRBJ1-5; D is undetermined. Looked up from germline, CDR1 is SNHLY and CDR2 is FYNNEI. This CDR3 is 15 amino acids long. Trimming took 6 bases from V and 3 from J, leaving 15 bases between them.

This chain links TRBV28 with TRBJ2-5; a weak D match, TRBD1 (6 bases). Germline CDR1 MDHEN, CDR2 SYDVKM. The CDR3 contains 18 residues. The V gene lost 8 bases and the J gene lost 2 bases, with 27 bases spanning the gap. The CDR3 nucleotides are TGTGCCAGCGAGCCCGAACCCTACCGAAACAGGGTACAAGAGACCCAGTACTTC. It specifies CASEPEPYRNRVQETQYF. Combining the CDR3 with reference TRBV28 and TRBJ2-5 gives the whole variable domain DVKVTQSSRYLVKRTGEKVFLECVQDMDHENMFWYRQDPGLGLRLIYFSYDVKMKEKGDIPEGYSVSREKKERFSLILESASTNQTSMYLCASEPEPYRNRVQETQYFGPGTRLLVL.

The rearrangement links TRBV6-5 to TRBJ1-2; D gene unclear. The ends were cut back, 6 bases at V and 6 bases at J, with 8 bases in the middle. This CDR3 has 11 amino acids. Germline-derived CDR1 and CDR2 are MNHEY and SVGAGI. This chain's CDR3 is CASSSPNGYTF. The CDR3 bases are TGTGCCAGCAGCTCCCCCAATGGCTACACCTTC.

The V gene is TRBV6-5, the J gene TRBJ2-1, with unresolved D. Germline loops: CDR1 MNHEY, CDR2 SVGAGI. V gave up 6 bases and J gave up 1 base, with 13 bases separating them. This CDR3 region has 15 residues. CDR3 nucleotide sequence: TGTGCCAGCAGCCCCCGGCAGAGGTCCTACAATGAGCAGTTCTTC. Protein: CASSPRQRSYNEQFF.